The subject of this entry is one T cell receptor beta chain. J gave up 8 bases and V 2 bases, and 14 bases lay outside the gene matches. The CDR3 spans 16 residues. CDR1 and CDR2 (germline): MNHEY, SVGAGI. The data originate from a study of blood T cell repertoires in COVID-19. Assay used: immunoSEQ multiplex PCR; TCRdb lists only in-frame clones, some missing. The data show 130,000 to 150,000 clones, 65% to 80% seen once. This clonotype originated in a man aged 55 to 70 with acute or convalescent COVID-19. This rearrangement joins TRBV6-5 to TRBJ1-2, with 7 bases fitting TRBD1. The sequenced sample was peripheral blood. The CDR3 region has the DNA TGTGCCAGCAGTTACGGTCTGGACAGGCGCGTCAGGGGCTACACCTTC. Protein: CASSYGLDRRVRGYTF.